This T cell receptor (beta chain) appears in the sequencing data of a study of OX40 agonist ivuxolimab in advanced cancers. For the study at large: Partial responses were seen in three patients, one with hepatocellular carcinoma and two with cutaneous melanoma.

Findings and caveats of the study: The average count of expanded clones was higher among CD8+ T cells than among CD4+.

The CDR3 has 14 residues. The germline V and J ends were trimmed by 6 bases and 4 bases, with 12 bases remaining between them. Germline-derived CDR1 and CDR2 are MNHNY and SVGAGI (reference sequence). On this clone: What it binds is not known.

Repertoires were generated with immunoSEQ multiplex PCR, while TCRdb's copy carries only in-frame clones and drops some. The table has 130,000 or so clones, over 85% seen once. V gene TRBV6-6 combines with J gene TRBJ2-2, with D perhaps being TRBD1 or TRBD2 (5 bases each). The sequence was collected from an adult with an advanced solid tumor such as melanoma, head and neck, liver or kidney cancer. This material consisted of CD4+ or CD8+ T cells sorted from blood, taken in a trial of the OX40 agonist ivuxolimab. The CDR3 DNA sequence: TGTGCCAGCAGCCTAGGGACCGCCACCGGGGAGCTGTTTTTT. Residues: CASSLGTATGELFF.